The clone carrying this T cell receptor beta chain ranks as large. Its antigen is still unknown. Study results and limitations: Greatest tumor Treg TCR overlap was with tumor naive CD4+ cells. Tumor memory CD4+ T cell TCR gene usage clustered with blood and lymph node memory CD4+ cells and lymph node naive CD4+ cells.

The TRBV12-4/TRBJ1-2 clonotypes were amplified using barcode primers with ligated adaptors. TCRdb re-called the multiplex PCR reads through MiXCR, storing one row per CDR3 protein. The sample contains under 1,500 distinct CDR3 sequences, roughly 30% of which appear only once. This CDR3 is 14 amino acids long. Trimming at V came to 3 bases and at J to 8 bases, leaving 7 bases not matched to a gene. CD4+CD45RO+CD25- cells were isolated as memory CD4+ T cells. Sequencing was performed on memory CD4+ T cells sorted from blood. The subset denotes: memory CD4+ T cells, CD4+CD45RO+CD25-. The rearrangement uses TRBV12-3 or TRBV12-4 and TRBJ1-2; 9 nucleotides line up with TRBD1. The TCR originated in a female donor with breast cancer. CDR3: CASSFLPDRGGYTF. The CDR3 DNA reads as TGTGCCAGCAGTTTCCTTCCGGACAGGGGAGGCTACACCTTC.